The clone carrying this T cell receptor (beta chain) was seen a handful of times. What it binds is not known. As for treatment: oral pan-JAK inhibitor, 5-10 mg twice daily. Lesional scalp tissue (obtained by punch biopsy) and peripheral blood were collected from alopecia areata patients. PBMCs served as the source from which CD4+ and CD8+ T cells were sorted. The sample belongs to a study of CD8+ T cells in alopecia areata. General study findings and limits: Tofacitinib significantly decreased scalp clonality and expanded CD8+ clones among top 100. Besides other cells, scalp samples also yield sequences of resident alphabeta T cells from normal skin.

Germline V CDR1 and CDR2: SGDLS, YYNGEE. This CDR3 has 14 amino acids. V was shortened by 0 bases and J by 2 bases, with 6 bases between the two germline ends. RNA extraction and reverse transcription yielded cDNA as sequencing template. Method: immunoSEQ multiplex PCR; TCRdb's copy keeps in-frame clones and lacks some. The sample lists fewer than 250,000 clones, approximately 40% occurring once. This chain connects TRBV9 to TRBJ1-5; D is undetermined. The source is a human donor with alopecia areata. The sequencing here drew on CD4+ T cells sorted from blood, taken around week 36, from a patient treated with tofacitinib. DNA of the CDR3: TGTGCCAGCAGCGTAGCCCCGGGCAATCAGCCCCAGCATTTT. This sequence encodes CASSVAPGNQPQHF.